This is a list of T cell receptor beta chains from one sample in a study of multiple sclerosis patients with progressive multifocal leukoencephalopathy. The method was immunoSEQ multiplex PCR; TCRdb's version includes in-frame clones alone and lacks a portion of them. The table records 25,000 to 35,000 clones, about 90% of them present only once. The sample in question was PBMCs, obtained from a patient treated with natalizumab. These receptors were taken from a human donor with progressive multifocal leukoencephalopathy. The CDR3 runs from the conserved cysteine through the conserved F or W. Fields, in order: clone size, J gene, D gene, V gene, CDR3 DNA, CDR3 protein. A D gene is named only where the DNA matches it firmly. Expanded clones get a size class; other rows say once, few or many, or leave the size out.

>once|TRBJ1-2|NA|TRBV10-3
TGTGCCATCAGTGAGTCGATGCACTATGGCTACACCTTC
CAISESMHYGYTF
>NA|TRBJ2-3|NA|TRBV9
TGTGCCAGCGGGACAGATACGCAGTATTTT
CASGTDTQYF
>NA|TRBJ1-2|TRBD1|TRBV7-3
TGTGCCAGCAGCCCAGGGGGTACCTATGGCTACACCTTC
CASSPGGTYGYTF
>NA|TRBJ1-2|TRBD1|TRBV25-1
TGTGCCAGCAGTACAAACAGGGGGGTTGTGATCTTC
CASSTNRGVVIF
>NA|TRBJ2-7|NA|TRBV19
TGTGCCAGTAGTGTCGGGACTCCGAATTACGAGCAGTACTTC
CASSVGTPNYEQYF
>NA|TRBJ1-2|NA|TRBV5-1
TGCGCCAGCAGTATGGGCCAGGGCCGCTATGGCTACACCTTC
CASSMGQGRYGYTF
>few|TRBJ1-2|NA|TRBV18
TGTGCCAGCTCCCGGGTGAGAGAAGGCTACACCTTC
CASSRVREGYTF
>NA|TRBJ2-7|TRBD2|TRBV4-1
TGCGCCAGCAGCCCCGTGAGACGGGAGGGCCACGAGCAGTACTTC
CASSPVRREGHEQYF
>NA|TRBJ2-7|NA|TRBV15
TGTGCCACCAGCAGAGATCGCGGCTGGGGCGAGCAGTACTTC
CATSRDRGWGEQYF
>NA|TRBJ1-1|TRBD1|TRBV28
TGTGCCAGCAGCTCGCCTTTCCGGGGCAGGGGGTCTGAAGCTTTCTTT
CASSSPFRGRGSEAFF
>NA|TRBJ1-5|TRBD1|TRBV19
TGTGCCAGTAGTGGACAGGGGGTAAGCAATCAGCCCCAGCATTTT
CASSGQGVSNQPQHF
>few|TRBJ1-5|NA|TRBV7-2
TGTGCCAGCAGCCCGCAACAGGGCGGTCAGCCCCAGCATTTT
CASSPQQGGQPQHF
>NA|TRBJ2-7|TRBD2|TRBV4-3
TGCGCCAGCAGCCAAGATCGAGGTGGCGGGAGCCATAACGAGCAGTACTTC
CASSQDRGGGSHNEQYF
>NA|TRBJ1-3|NA|TRBV7-2
TGTGCCAGCAGCTTAGCAAGCATCGGCGGATCTGGAAACACCATATATTTT
CASSLASIGGSGNTIYF
>once|TRBJ1-1|NA|TRBV27
TGTGCCAGCAGTTTACTGGCGGGGAACACTGAAGCTTTCTTT
CASSLLAGNTEAFF
>NA|TRBJ2-7|TRBD1|TRBV28
TGTGCCAGCAGTGGGCCGACAGGGGCCTACGAGCAGTACTTC
CASSGPTGAYEQYF
>once|TRBJ2-1|TRBD2|TRBV19
TGTGCCAGTAGTTCGACTAGCGGGCCCTACAATGAGCAGTTCTTC
CASSSTSGPYNEQFF
>NA|TRBJ1-1|NA|TRBV29-1
TGCAGCGTTGACAAGGGGAACACTGAAGCTTTCTTT
CSVDKGNTEAFF
>once|TRBJ2-2|NA|TRBV6-5
TGTGCCAGCAGTGGCCGGCCCAACACCGGGGAGCTGTTTTTT
CASSGRPNTGELFF
>NA|TRBJ2-7|NA|TRBV6-6
TGTGCCAGCAGTTACGGAGACTACACCTACGAGCAGTACTTC
CASSYGDYTYEQYF
>once|TRBJ1-6|NA|TRBV27
TGTGCCAGCAGTTTAGATAGAGGACCGACCTATAATTCACCCCTCCACTTT
CASSLDRGPTYNSPLHF
>NA|TRBJ2-7|TRBD2|TRBV7-9
TGTGCCAGCAGCTTAGCGGGCGGGAGCGGTGAGCAGTACTTC
CASSLAGGSGEQYF
>NA|TRBJ1-1|NA|TRBV15
TGTGCCACCAGCAGAGATAACTCGGGGAGGAGGGGGGCCACTGAAGCTTTCTTT
CATSRDNSGRRGATEAFF
>NA|TRBJ2-3|NA|TRBV7-9
TGTGCCAGCAGCAGGACAGATACGCAGTATTTT
CASSRTDTQYF
>NA|TRBJ1-2|TRBD1|TRBV29-1
TGCAGCGGTGGAGGCCTTCCAGGGGGCGCCGGCTACACCTTC
CSGGGLPGGAGYTF
>NA|TRBJ2-2|NA|TRBV7-9
TGTGCCAGCAGCTCGGGACGTACGAACACCGGGGAGCTGTTTTTT
CASSSGRTNTGELFF
>once|TRBJ2-6|NA|TRBV27
TGTGCCAGCAGTTATGAGGGAGTCGGGGGGGCCAACGTCCTGACTTTC
CASSYEGVGGANVLTF
>NA|TRBJ1-1|NA|TRBV9
TGTGCCAGCAGCGTAGTATTAATGGGAGCTTTCTTT
CASSVVLMGAFF
>few|TRBJ1-5|TRBD1|TRBV9
TGTGCCAGCAGCATCGGACAGGGGGGAAATCAGCCCCAGCATTTT
CASSIGQGGNQPQHF
>NA|TRBJ1-1|NA|TRBV18
TGTGCCAGCTCACAGGGAGGGACTGAAGCTTTCTTT
CASSQGGTEAFF
>NA|TRBJ2-1|TRBD2|TRBV12-5
TGTGCTAGTGGTTTGGGCCCGTCCGGGACTAGCGGGAGTTTGAATGAGCAGTTCTTC
CASGLGPSGTSGSLNEQFF
>few|TRBJ2-7|TRBD2|TRBV4-1
TGCGCCAGCAGCCCCCGGGGGTTCTTGCAGCGGGAGTGGCAAGAGCAGTACTTC
CASSPRGFLQREWQEQYF
>NA|TRBJ1-6|TRBD1|TRBV7-2
TGTGCCAGCAGCTTAGTCGGGACAGGGGATTCACCCCTCCACTTT
CASSLVGTGDSPLHF
>NA|TRBJ2-1|NA|TRBV28
TGTGCCAGCAGTTCGACAGGAGATGAGCAGTTCTTC
CASSSTGDEQFF
>once|TRBJ2-1|TRBD2|TRBV7-2
TGTGCCAGCAGCTTAAGACTAGCGGAGAACAATGAGCAGTTCTTC
CASSLRLAENNEQFF
>NA|TRBJ1-2|TRBD1|TRBV11-2
TGTGCCAGCAGCCTTACCTCGACAGGGCAGTACTATGGCTACACCTTC
CASSLTSTGQYYGYTF
>NA|TRBJ1-1|TRBD1|TRBV19
TGTGCCAGTAGTCAAGGGGGCAGGGCTTTCTTT
CASSQGGRAFF
>NA|TRBJ1-5|NA|TRBV19
TGTGCCACTCAGGGATGGGATAATCAGCCCCAGCATTTT
CATQGWDNQPQHF
>NA|TRBJ2-7|NA|TRBV4-3
TGCGCCAGCAGCCATGCCGTAGGGAACTACGAGCAGTACTTC
CASSHAVGNYEQYF
>few|TRBJ2-7|NA|TRBV6-5
TGTGCCAGCAGGTTCCGGGGGACGGGGACCTACGAGCAGTACTTC
CASRFRGTGTYEQYF
>once|TRBJ2-3|TRBD2|TRBV30
TGTGCCTGGAGGCTAGCGGCCACAGATACGCAGTATTTT
CAWRLAATDTQYF
>NA|TRBJ2-1|TRBD2|TRBV11-3
TGTGCCAGCAGCTCCGGACTAGCGGGTTACAATGAGCAGTTCTTC
CASSSGLAGYNEQFF
>NA|TRBJ2-6|NA|TRBV6-4
TGTGCCAGCAGTGACCTCTCTGGGGCCAACGTCCTGACTTTC
CASSDLSGANVLTF
>NA|TRBJ1-4|NA|TRBV7-9
TGTGCCAGCAGCTTAGTCGGTGCAGGGAATGAAAAACTGTTTTTT
CASSLVGAGNEKLFF
>NA|TRBJ2-7|NA|TRBV19
TGTGCCAGTAGTATATCGGCGGGCAGTAACTACGAGCAGTACTTC
CASSISAGSNYEQYF
>NA|TRBJ2-3|TRBD1|TRBV29-1
TGCAGCGTTGCAGGGGACAGGGGCACAGATACGCAGTATTTT
CSVAGDRGTDTQYF